Below are 20 T cell receptor beta chains sequenced from a single sample in a study of T cells in Graves' hyperthyroidism and ophthalmopathy (dated by TCRdb to the late 2010s). The receptor library was made with multiplex PCR. For sequencing, an Illumina HiSeq 2000 was employed. TCR beta CDR3 regions were amplified from RNA transcripts. The first round of RT-PCR for the TCR CDR3 was performed with the HTBI primer set and the Qiagen OneStep RT-PCR kit. TCRdb redid the processing of the public reads, applying fastp at Q25 and MiXCR, and retained in-frame beta chains. Each CDR3 protein gets just one entry, which takes the most common genes and DNA from the rows behind it. For this sample the table gives roughly 290,000 distinct CDR3 sequences, of which roughly 15% were detected only once. Of the sample, 7.9% is held by the ten largest clones. The sequencing sample was made of blood. These receptors originate from a woman in her thirties or forties with Graves' hyperthyroidism.

This clonotype was counted at least ten times. The rearrangement links TRBV11-3 to TRBJ2-7, with unresolved D. In germline, CDR1 is SGHNT, CDR2 YENEEA. The CDR3 is made up of 14 amino acids. The germline V and J ends were trimmed by 5 bases and 6 bases, with 17 bases remaining between them. The CDR3 nucleotides are TGTGCCAGCAGCCCCCACGCCGCCCTGGGCGAGCAGTACTTC. This sequence encodes CASSPHAALGEQYF.

The chain uses TRBV11-3 and TRBJ2-1, with D maybe TRBD1 (5 bases). The CDR3 is made up of 15 amino acids. Per germline, CDR1 SGHNT and CDR2 YENEEA. V lost 1 base and J 5 bases, leaving 12 bases between the germline ends. CDR3 nucleotide sequence: TGTGCCAGCAGCTTAGGGGCCGGCAGGGACAATGAGCAGTTCTTC. Residues: CASSLGAGRDNEQFF.

This clonotype was recorded a few times. For the CDR3, the DNA is TGCGCCAGCAGGGACGGGACTAGTTTTCTTAGGGGGCAGTACTTC. The encoded protein is CASRDGTSFLRGQYF. V and J are TRBV10-2 and TRBJ2-7; 8 positions agree with TRBD2. Germline loops: CDR1 WSHSY, CDR2 SAAADI. V trimming: 6 bases; J trimming: 9 bases; junction bases outside the gene matches: 16. The CDR3 runs 15 residues.

This clonotype occurred a few times. J is TRBJ2-2 and V is TRBV20-1; D ambiguous. The CDR3 is 11 amino acids. With 6 bases removed from V and 1 base from J, the gap between germline ends came to 3 bases. CDR1 and CDR2 from the germline V gene are DFQATT and SNEGSKA (reference sequence). For the CDR3, the DNA is TGCAGTGCCCAGAACACCGGGGAGCTGTTTTTT. Its translation is CSAQNTGELFF.

The genes are TRBV20-1 and TRBJ2-5, with 11 nucleotides matching TRBD2. J lost 2 bases, V lost 0 bases, and 14 bases had no gene match. This CDR3 has 19 amino acids. In germline, CDR1 is DFQATT, CDR2 SNEGSKA (reference sequence). The DNA for the CDR3 is TGCAGTGCTAGAGAAGGACTAGCGGGCCTATTGGGGCCTCAAGAGACCCAGTACTTC. Its translation is CSAREGLAGLLGPQETQYF.

The chain couples TRBV10-3 to TRBJ1-2; 8 bases are shared with TRBD1. The germline V gene has CDR1 ENHRY and CDR2 SYGVKD. V dropped 4 bases and J dropped 0; count of bases not matched to a gene: 19. This CDR3 spans 20 amino acids. The CDR3 is CAISVDTGRGPQNTNYGYTF. CDR3 DNA sequence: TGTGCCATCAGTGTCGATACGGGCAGGGGGCCACAAAATACTAACTATGGCTACACCTTC.

This clonotype was found many times. The V and J genes are TRBV12-3 or TRBV12-4 and TRBJ1-5, with a tentative D call TRBD1 (5 bases). Trimming stripped 3 bases from V and 6 bases from J, with 9 bases between. This CDR3 is 13 amino acids long. As DNA, the CDR3 is TGTGCCAGCAGTTTGGGGACCAGTCAGCCCCAGCATTTT. Protein product: CASSLGTSQPQHF.

The DNA for the CDR3 is TGCAGTGCTAGAGGGACATTCTCAGCTGAAGCTTTCTTT. This sequence encodes CSARGTFSAEAFF. This chain links TRBV20-1 with TRBJ1-1, with D tentatively TRBD1 (5 bases). V lost 1 base to trimming and J lost 6 bases, with 12 bases between them. The CDR3 length is 13 residues. The germline V gene has CDR1 DFQATT and CDR2 SNEGSKA (reference sequence).

Here the CDR3 reads CASKPVPGDGYTF. The CDR3 DNA sequence: TGTGCCAGTAAACCGGTCCCAGGAGATGGCTACACCTTC. The chain uses TRBV19 and TRBJ1-2, with no clear D. This CDR3 comprises 13 residues. The germline V gene encodes CDR1 LNHDA and CDR2 SQIVND (reference sequence). V gave up 7 bases and J gave up 6 bases, with 15 bases separating them.

This clonotype was recorded at least ten times. The V and J genes are TRBV20-1 and TRBJ1-1; D may be TRBD1 (5 bases). The ends were cut back, 1 base at V and 6 bases at J, with 12 bases in the middle. Germline V CDR1 and CDR2: DFQATT, SNEGSKA (reference sequence). The CDR3 has 13 amino acids. CDR3 DNA: TGCAGTGCTAGAGTAGGGGCAGCGGCTGAAGCTTTCTTT. It encodes CSARVGAAAEAFF.

As concerns this clonotype: It may be a read error: a sequence one base away is much more abundant. V and J are TRBV13 and TRBJ1-2; 7 positions agree with TRBD1. This CDR3 contains 13 residues. CDR1 and CDR2 from the germline V gene are PRHDT and FYEKMQ (reference sequence). CDR3 loop: CASSADTGEGCTF. Here the CDR3 DNA reads TGTGCCAGCAGCGCAGACACAGGGGAGGGCTGCACCTTC.

The chain is built from TRBV12-3 or TRBV12-4 and TRBJ1-5; D is ambiguous. The CDR3 runs 14 residues. Trimming removed 3 bases at V and 5 bases at J, with 11 bases between. The CDR3 is CASSLAPQDQPQHF. The DNA for the CDR3 is TGTGCCAGCAGTTTGGCCCCCCAGGATCAGCCCCAGCATTTT.

This clonotype was found many times. The chain is built from TRBV2 and TRBJ1-1; no firm D call. The CDR3 has 14 residues. Germline V gives CDR1 SNHLY, CDR2 FYNNEI. The ends were cut back, 3 bases at V and 2 bases at J, with 10 bases in the middle. In nucleotides, the CDR3 is TGTGCCAGCAGTGATACAGCCTATAACACTGAAGCTTTCTTT. Its protein is CASSDTAYNTEAFF.

In its sample, this clonotype was seen many times. The rearrangement links TRBV3-1 to TRBJ2-3; D not certain. Trimming pared 4 bases from V and 2 bases from J, leaving 13 bases between. Germline-derived CDR1 and CDR2 are LGHDT and YNNKEL (reference sequence). The CDR3 is 15 residues long. DNA of the CDR3: TGTGCCAGCAGCCTCGGAACCCAGACCACAGATACGCAGTATTTT. Amino acids: CASSLGTQTTDTQYF.

This clonotype was seen ten or more times. V is TRBV7-9 and J is TRBJ2-2; D remains ambiguous. From germline, CDR1 is SEHNR and CDR2 FQNEAQ (reference sequence). There are 12 residues in the CDR3. The V end was cut by 5 bases, the J end by 6 bases, with 7 bases between. Here the CDR3 reads CASSRSAGELFF. The CDR3 nucleotides are TGTGCCAGCAGCCGGAGTGCCGGGGAGCTGTTTTTT.

Worth noting for this clonotype: A single base separates this from a much larger clone, so it may be a read error. DNA of the CDR3: TGTGCCAGCAGTGATGATGGGGAGCCCCGGCATTTT. It codes for CASSDDGEPRHF. The V call is TRBV2, the J call TRBJ1-5; no definite D call. This CDR3 has 12 residues. CDR1 is SNHLY, CDR2 FYNNEI, per germline.

CDR3 sequence reads: CAWSVVRGSSPLHF. Written as DNA, the CDR3 is TGTGCCTGGAGTGTGGTAAGGGGTAGTTCACCCCTCCACTTT. The rearrangement joins TRBV30 to TRBJ1-6; a possible D gene is TRBD1 (5 bases). Trimming took 0 bases from V and 9 from J, leaving 12 bases between them. This CDR3 is built from 14 residues. CDR1 and CDR2 from the germline V gene are GTSNPN and SVGIG (reference sequence).

The genes are TRBV5-5 and TRBJ1-5; 7 bases map to TRBD1. Trimming took 4 bases from V and 9 from J; bases not matched to a gene: 10. The CDR3 runs 14 residues. Germline V gene data show CDR1 as SGHKS and CDR2 as YYEKEE (reference sequence). The CDR3 reads CASSTRTGYSPQHF. Here the CDR3 DNA reads TGTGCCAGCAGCACTAGGACAGGTTATTCGCCCCAGCATTTT. The full variable domain, with the rest looked up from reference TRBV5-5 and TRBJ1-5, is DAGVTQSPTHLIKTRGQQVTLRCSPISGHKSVSWYQQVLGQGPQFIFQYYEKEERGRGNFPDRFSARQFPNYSSELNVNALLLGDSALYLCASSTRTGYSPQHFGDGTRLSIL.

This clonotype was counted ten times or more. The chain carries TRBV6-1 and TRBJ2-2; TRBD1 might be the D (7 bases). V lost 5 bases and J lost 6, with 16 bases in between. The germline V gene encodes CDR1 MNHNS and CDR2 SASEGT. The CDR3 has 15 residues. As DNA, the CDR3 is TGTGCCAGCAGTTCGTCGGCCAGGGGGGCCGGGGAGCTGTTTTTT. This encodes CASSSSARGAGELFF.

This clonotype was counted only a few times. The gene calls are TRBV20-1 and TRBJ2-7, with D hard to call. The CDR3 covers 12 residues. V dropped 1 base and J dropped 5 bases, with 9 bases sitting between them. Germline V CDR1 and CDR2: DFQATT, SNEGSKA (reference sequence). The CDR3 region is CSARGYGNEQYF. The CDR3 DNA sequence: TGCAGTGCTAGAGGGTACGGCAACGAGCAGTACTTC.